This is a list of T cell receptor beta chains from one sample in a study of T-cell reconstitution after alpha-beta-depleted transplantation in children. TCRdb itself ran the PCR reads through MiXCR, one entry per CDR3 protein. The repertoire holds 350,000 to 500,000 distinct CDR3 sequences, with approximately 41% as singletons. The sample was PBMCs, taken before TCRalphabeta/CD19-depleted stem cell transplant. These receptors were collected from a girl aged 2 to 10 with aplastic anemia, due to receive a stem cell transplant. CDR3s include the opening cysteine and the closing phenylalanine or tryptophan. D genes are given only for firm matches. Size is stated for part of the rows, as once, few or many counts, or as a class when the clone is expanded.

>TRBJ1-3|TRBV4-1|-|few
TGCGCCAGCAGCCAGGGCCTTCGAGACACCATATATTTT
CASSQGLRDTIYF
>TRBJ2-3|TRBV7-9|-|-
TGTGCCAGCATCGCCGGGGCAGGGAGCGCAGATACGCAGTATTTT
CASIAGAGSADTQYF
>TRBJ2-5|TRBV3-1|TRBD2|-
TGTGCCAGCAGCCAAGGAGCGGGAGGACAAGAGACCCAGTACTTC
CASSQGAGGQETQYF
>TRBJ2-4|TRBV5-1|TRBD2|few
TGCGCCAGCAGCACGGGACTAGCGGGTGGCCTTAAAAACATTCAGTACTTC
CASSTGLAGGLKNIQYF
>TRBJ1-2|TRBV6-5|-|many
TGTGCCAGCAGTTACTCGAACGGGCCTAACTATGGCTACACCTTC
CASSYSNGPNYGYTF
>TRBJ2-3|TRBV7-2|TRBD2|-
TGTGCCAGCAGCTTGTCCCCTAGCGGGAGGCCCACAGATACGCAGTATTTT
CASSLSPSGRPTDTQYF
>TRBJ2-7|TRBV4-2|TRBD1|few
TGTGCCAGCAGCCAAGAGTTAGGGGGCAACGAGCAGTACTTC
CASSQELGGNEQYF
>TRBJ2-5|TRBV20-1|TRBD2|-
TGCAGTGCTCAAAGGACTAGCGGGAGTTTAACAGGGGAGACCCAGTACTTC
CSAQRTSGSLTGETQYF
>TRBJ2-7|TRBV12-3/TRBV12-4|TRBD2|-
TGTGCCAGCAGTAACGGACTAGCGGGAGCCGATGCTGGGTATTACGAGCAGTACTTC
CASSNGLAGADAGYYEQYF
>TRBJ2-3|TRBV4-2|-|-
TGTGCCAGCAGCCAAGATAGAGACAGGCGGTGGCGTGATACGCAGTATTTT
CASSQDRDRRWRDTQYF
>TRBJ1-2|TRBV19|-|-
TGTGCCTCAGCGGGGTCCGGCTATGGCTACACCTTC
CASAGSGYGYTF
>TRBJ1-1|TRBV7-9|-|-
TGTGCCAGCAGCCCAAACTCCGCAGCCACTGAAGCTTTCTTT
CASSPNSAATEAFF
>TRBJ2-3|TRBV29-1|-|few
TGCAGCGGAGACACGGGTGATCCGCAGTATTTT
CSGDTGDPQYF
>TRBJ2-5|TRBV20-1|-|-
TGCAGTGCTAAGAGACGGGGTCAAGAGACCCAGTACTTC
CSAKRRGQETQYF
>TRBJ1-2|TRBV3-1|TRBD1|-
TGTGCCAGCAGCCATAGGCAGGGGGCGCGAGGCTACACCTTC
CASSHRQGARGYTF
>TRBJ2-1|TRBV7-6|-|few
TGTGCCAGCAGCCCCCGCTCCGGGACTTTAGAGGTGCAGTTCTTC
CASSPRSGTLEVQFF
>TRBJ2-5|TRBV5-1|-|-
TGCGCCAGCAGACGGGACACCCAAGAGACCCAGTACTTC
CASRRDTQETQYF
>TRBJ1-5|TRBV5-1|-|-
TGCGCCAGCAGTCTCTCTGCGAGTCCTCAGCCCCAGCATTTT
CASSLSASPQPQHF
>TRBJ2-5|TRBV7-9|-|-
TGTGCCAGCAGCGAAAGCCAAGAGACCCAGTACTTC
CASSESQETQYF
>TRBJ1-6|TRBV10-3|TRBD1|-
TGTGCCATAGGACAGGGTGGAAATAATTCACCCCTCCACTTT
CAIGQGGNNSPLHF
>TRBJ2-7|TRBV20-1|TRBD2|few
TGCAGTGCCTACACCGGGACTAGCCCCTACGAGCAGTACTTC
CSAYTGTSPYEQYF
>TRBJ2-2|TRBV10-3|TRBD2|many
TGTGCCATCAGTACCCCTTCGCGGGAGACGGCCGGGGAGCTGTTTTTT
CAISTPSRETAGELFF
>TRBJ1-4|TRBV28|-|many
TGTGCCAGCAGCGCAGGACATGAAAAACTGTTTTTT
CASSAGHEKLFF
>TRBJ2-1|TRBV29-1|TRBD2|-
TGCAGCGTGCCCCCTTCTGGTAGCGGGTGGGGGAATGAGCAGTTCTTC
CSVPPSGSGWGNEQFF
>TRBJ2-4|TRBV7-3|TRBD1|few
TGTGCCAGCGCCCTCGACAGGGGGCCAACCAAAAACATTCAGTACTTC
CASALDRGPTKNIQYF
>TRBJ2-1|TRBV12-3/TRBV12-4|TRBD2|-
TGTGCCAGCAGTCACCGCGGACTAGTTTCCTACAATGAGCAGTTCTTC
CASSHRGLVSYNEQFF
>TRBJ1-1|TRBV29-1|TRBD1|-
TGCAGCGTTGAAGATCTTCCCGGGACAGGGGCCTCGAACACTGAAGCTTTCTTT
CSVEDLPGTGASNTEAFF
>TRBJ2-7|TRBV5-1|TRBD1|-
TGCGCCAGCAGCTACGGACAGGAAACCTACGAGCAGTACTTC
CASSYGQETYEQYF
>TRBJ2-1|TRBV6-1|TRBD2|-
TGTGCCAGCACAATACTAGCGGGATTTCGTAATGAGCAGTTCTTC
CASTILAGFRNEQFF
>TRBJ1-3|TRBV15|-|-
TGTGCCACCAGCAGAAAGGGCTCTGGAAACACCATATATTTT
CATSRKGSGNTIYF
>TRBJ2-1|TRBV27|-|-
TGTGCCAGCAGTTTCGACGGATACAATGAGCAGTTCTTC
CASSFDGYNEQFF
>TRBJ2-5|TRBV5-1|-|-
TGCGCCAGCAGCTCAGGGCCGCGGGATGAGACCCAGTACTTC
CASSSGPRDETQYF
>TRBJ2-1|TRBV7-9|-|few
TGTGCCAGCAGTTCTTCAGGGTTAAGAACCTACAATGAGCAGTTCTTC
CASSSSGLRTYNEQFF
>TRBJ2-7|TRBV6-5|TRBD1|many
TGTGCCAGCAGTTACCGAGGGGGCGAGGGATACGAGCAGTACTTC
CASSYRGGEGYEQYF
>TRBJ2-1|TRBV5-1|TRBD2|few
TGCGCCAGCAGCTTAACTAGCGTCTACAATGAGCAGTTCTTC
CASSLTSVYNEQFF
>TRBJ2-7|TRBV20-1|TRBD1|-
TGCAGTGCTAGAGACCCGGGACAGGGGCACGAGCAGTACTTC
CSARDPGQGHEQYF
>TRBJ1-1|TRBV28|-|many
TGTGCCAGCAGTTTAAGGGCAAACACTGAAGCTTTCTTT
CASSLRANTEAFF
>TRBJ2-3|TRBV20-1|TRBD2|-
TGCAGTGCTAGAAGCTTAGCGGGAGGGGAAGATACGCAGTATTTT
CSARSLAGGEDTQYF
>TRBJ2-4|TRBV7-9|TRBD1|many
TGTGCCAGCAGCTTAGCGGGACAGGGGGCCAAAAACATTCAGTACTTC
CASSLAGQGAKNIQYF
>TRBJ2-3|TRBV4-2|-|-
TGTGCCAGCAGCCAAGATGAATCGGACTTGACCACAGATACGCAGTATTTT
CASSQDESDLTTDTQYF
>TRBJ2-5|TRBV11-2|TRBD2|many
TGTGCCAGCAGCCTAGGCCGGGGGGAGGGCTATTTCCAAGAGACCCAGTACTTC
CASSLGRGEGYFQETQYF
>TRBJ2-5|TRBV7-8|TRBD1|few
TGTGCCAGCAGCGAACACAGGGGTAAAAAGACCCAGTACTTC
CASSEHRGKKTQYF
>TRBJ2-1|TRBV20-1|TRBD2|many
TGCAGTGAGGAGCGGGACGGATACAATGAGCAGTTCTTC
CSEERDGYNEQFF
>TRBJ2-3|TRBV10-3|-|-
TGTGCCATCAGCTCCCGGGACAAAGATACGCAGTATTTT
CAISSRDKDTQYF
>TRBJ2-7|TRBV9|-|few
TGTGCCAGCAGCCCCCAAGGACGGCCTAGGGAGCAGTACTTC
CASSPQGRPREQYF
>TRBJ2-2|TRBV5-1|TRBD1|few
TGCGCCAGCAGCCCCGGGACAGGGAGCGGGGAGCTGTTTTTT
CASSPGTGSGELFF